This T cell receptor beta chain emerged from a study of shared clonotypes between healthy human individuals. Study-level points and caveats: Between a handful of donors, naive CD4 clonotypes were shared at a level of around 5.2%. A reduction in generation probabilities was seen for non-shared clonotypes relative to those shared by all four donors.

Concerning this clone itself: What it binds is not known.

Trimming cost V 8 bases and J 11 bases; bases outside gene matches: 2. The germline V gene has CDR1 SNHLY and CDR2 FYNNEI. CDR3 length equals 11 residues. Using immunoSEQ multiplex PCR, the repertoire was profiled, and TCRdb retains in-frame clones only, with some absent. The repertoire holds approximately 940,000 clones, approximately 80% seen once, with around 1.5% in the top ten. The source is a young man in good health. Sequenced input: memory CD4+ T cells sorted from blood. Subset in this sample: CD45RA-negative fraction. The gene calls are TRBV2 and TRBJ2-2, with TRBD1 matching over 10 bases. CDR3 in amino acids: CASRQGAELFF. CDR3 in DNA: TGTGCCAGCCGACAGGGGGCAGAGCTGTTTTTT.